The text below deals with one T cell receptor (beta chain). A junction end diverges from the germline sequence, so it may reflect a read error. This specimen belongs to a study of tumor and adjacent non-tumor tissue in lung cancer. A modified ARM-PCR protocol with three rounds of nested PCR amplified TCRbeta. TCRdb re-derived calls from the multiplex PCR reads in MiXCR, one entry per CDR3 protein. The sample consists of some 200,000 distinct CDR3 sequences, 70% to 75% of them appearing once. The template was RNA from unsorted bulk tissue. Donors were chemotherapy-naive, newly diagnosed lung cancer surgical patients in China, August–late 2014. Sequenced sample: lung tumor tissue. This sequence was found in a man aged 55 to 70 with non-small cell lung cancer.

In DNA, the CDR3 is TGTACAAGCAGCTTAGTTCCAAAGGACAGGCCCTCTGGGGCTAACGTCCTGACTTTC. Amino acids: CTSSLVPKDRPSGANVLTF. V gene TRBV11-2 combines with J gene TRBJ2-6; the match to TRBD1 covers 7 bases. The CDR3 is made up of 19 amino acids. In germline, CDR1 is SGHAT, CDR2 FQNNGV.